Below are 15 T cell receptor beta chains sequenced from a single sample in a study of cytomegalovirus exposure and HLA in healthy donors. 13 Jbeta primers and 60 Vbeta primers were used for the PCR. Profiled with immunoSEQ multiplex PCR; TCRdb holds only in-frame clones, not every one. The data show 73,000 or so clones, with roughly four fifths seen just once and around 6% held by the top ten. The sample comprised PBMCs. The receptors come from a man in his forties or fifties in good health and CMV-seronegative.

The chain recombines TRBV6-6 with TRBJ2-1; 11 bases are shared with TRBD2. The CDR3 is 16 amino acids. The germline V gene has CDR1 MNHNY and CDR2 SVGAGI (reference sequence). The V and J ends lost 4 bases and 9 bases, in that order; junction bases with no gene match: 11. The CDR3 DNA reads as TGTGCCAGCAGTTCCACTAGCGGGGGTATTTTCGCTGAGCAGTTCTTC. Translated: CASSSTSGGIFAEQFF.

The CDR3 here is CASRDWQGKTGELFF. The CDR3 bases are TGTGCCAGCAGGGATTGGCAGGGCAAAACCGGGGAGCTGTTTTTT. V is TRBV6-1 and J is TRBJ2-2; tentatively, D is TRBD1 (5 bases). This CDR3 is 15 amino acids long. V was cut by 6 bases and J by 5 bases, with 16 bases left in between. CDR1 is MNHNS, CDR2 SASEGT, per germline.

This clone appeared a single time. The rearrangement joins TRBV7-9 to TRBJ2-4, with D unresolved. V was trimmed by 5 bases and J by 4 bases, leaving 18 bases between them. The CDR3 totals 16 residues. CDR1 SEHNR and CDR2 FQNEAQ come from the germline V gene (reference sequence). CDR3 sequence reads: CASSLVIGVKKNIQYF. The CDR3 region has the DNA TGTGCCAGCAGCCTCGTGATAGGAGTTAAAAAAAACATTCAGTACTTC.

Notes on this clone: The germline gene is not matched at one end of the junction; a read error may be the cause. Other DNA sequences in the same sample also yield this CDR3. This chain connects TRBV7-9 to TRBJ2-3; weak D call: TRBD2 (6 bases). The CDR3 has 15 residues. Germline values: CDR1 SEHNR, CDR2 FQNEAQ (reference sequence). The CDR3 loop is CASSFPGGPTDTQYF. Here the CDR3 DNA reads TGTGCCAGCAGCTTCCCCGGGGGACCCACAGATACGCAATATTTT. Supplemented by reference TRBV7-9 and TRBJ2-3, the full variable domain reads DTGVSQNPRHKITKRGQNVTFRCDPISEHNRLYWYRQTLGQGPEFLTYFQNEAQLEKSRLLSDRFSAERPKGSFSTLEIQRTEQGDSAMYLCASSFPGGPTDTQYFGPGTRLTVL.

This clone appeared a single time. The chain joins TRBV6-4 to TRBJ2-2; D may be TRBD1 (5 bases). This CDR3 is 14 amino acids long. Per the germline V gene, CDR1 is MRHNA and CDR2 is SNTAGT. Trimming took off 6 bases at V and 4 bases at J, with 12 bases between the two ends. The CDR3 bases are TGTGCCAGCAGAGAGACAGCAATCACCGGGGAGCTGTTTTTT. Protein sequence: CASRETAITGELFF.

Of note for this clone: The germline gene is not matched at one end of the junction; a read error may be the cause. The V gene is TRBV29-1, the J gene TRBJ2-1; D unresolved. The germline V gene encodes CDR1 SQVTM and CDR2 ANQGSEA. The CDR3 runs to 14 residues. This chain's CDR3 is CSVEVNRQVAEQFF. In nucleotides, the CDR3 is TGCAGCGTAGAAGTAAATAGGCAGGTGGCTGAGCAGTTCTTC.

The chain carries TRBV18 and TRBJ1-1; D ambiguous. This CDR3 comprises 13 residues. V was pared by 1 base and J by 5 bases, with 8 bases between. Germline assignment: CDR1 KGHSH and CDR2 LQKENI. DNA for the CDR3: TGTGCCAGCTCACCACAAATGGAGACTGAAGCTTTCTTT. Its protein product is CASSPQMETEAFF.

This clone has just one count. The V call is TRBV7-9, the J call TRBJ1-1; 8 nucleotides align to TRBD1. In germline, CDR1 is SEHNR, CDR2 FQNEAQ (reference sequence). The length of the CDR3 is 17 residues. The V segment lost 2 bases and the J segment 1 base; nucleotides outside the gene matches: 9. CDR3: CASSLLGGQGGNTEAFF. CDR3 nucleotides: TGTGCCAGCAGCTTATTGGGCGGACAGGGTGGGAACACTGAAGCTTTCTTT.

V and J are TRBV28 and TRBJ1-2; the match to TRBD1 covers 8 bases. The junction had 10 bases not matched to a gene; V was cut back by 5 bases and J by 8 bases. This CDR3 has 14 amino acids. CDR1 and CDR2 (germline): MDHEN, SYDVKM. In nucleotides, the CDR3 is TGTGCCAGCAGTATACCTGACAGGGGAGGCGGCTACACCTTC. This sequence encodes CASSIPDRGGGYTF.

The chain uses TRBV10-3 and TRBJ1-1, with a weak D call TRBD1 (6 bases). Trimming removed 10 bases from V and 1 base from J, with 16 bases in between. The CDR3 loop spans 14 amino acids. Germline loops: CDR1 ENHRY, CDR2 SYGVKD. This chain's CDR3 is CATLSDRKNTEAFF. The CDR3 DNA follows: TGTGCCACTCTCTCGGACAGAAAGAACACTGAAGCTTTCTTT.

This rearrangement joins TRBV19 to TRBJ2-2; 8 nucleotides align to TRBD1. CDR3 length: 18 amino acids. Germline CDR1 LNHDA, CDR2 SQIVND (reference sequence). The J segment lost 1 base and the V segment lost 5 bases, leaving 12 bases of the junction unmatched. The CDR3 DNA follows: TGTGCCAGTAGTTGGTACGTGACAGGGGTTTTGAACACCGGGGAGCTGTTTTTT. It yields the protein CASSWYVTGVLNTGELFF.

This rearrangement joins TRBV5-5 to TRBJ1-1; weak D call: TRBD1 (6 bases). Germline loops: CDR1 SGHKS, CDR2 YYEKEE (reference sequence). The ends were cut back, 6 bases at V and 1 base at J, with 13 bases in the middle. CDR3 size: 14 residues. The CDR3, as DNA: TGTGCCAGCACCCAGGGGCGCGGGAACACTGAAGCTTTCTTT. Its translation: CASTQGRGNTEAFF.

CDR3 in amino acids: CASSVDRVGYEKLFF. CDR3 nucleotide sequence: TGTGCCAGCAGCGTAGACAGGGTTGGGTATGAAAAACTGTTTTTT. This sequence joins TRBV7-9 and TRBJ1-4; 7 bases agree with TRBD1. The length of the CDR3 is 15 residues. Germline V gives CDR1 SEHNR, CDR2 FQNEAQ (reference sequence). Trimming removed 5 bases from V and 6 bases from J; junction bases left unmatched: 9.

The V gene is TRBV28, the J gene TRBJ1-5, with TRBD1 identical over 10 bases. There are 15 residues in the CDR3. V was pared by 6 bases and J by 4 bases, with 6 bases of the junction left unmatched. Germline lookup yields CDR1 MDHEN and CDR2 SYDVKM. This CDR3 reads CASSSPGQGNQPQHF. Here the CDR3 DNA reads TGTGCCAGCAGCTCTCCGGGACAGGGGAATCAGCCCCAGCATTTT.

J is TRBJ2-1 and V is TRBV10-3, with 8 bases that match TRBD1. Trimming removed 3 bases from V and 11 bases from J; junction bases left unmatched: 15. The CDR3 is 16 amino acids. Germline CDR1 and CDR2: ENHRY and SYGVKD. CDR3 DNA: TGTGCCATCAGTGAATTTAACTCAGGGGGCGTTTACAAGCAGTTCTTC. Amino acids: CAISEFNSGGVYKQFF.